This passage covers 8 T cell receptor beta chains from one sample sequenced in a study of blood T cell repertoires in COVID-19. Sequencing used immunoSEQ multiplex PCR; TCRdb keeps in-frame clones, though not all of them. The table lists 200,000 to 250,000 clones, 80% to 85% of them singletons, with approximately 18% in the top ten. The material sequenced was peripheral blood. The receptors were sampled from a woman over 75 with active or convalescent COVID-19.

In this sample, this clone turned up a few times. V usage is TRBV7-9 and J usage is TRBJ1-1, with 7 bases aligning to TRBD1. The V and J ends lost 1 base and 7 bases, in that order; junction bases with no gene match: 3. Germline loops: CDR1 SEHNR, CDR2 FQNEAQ (reference sequence). The CDR3 spans 13 residues. CDR3 DNA: TGTGCCAGCAGCTTAGGATGGACAGGTGAAGCTTTCTTT. This gives the protein CASSLGWTGEAFF.

The gene calls are TRBV19 and TRBJ2-1; D is perhaps TRBD2 (6 bases). The CDR3 has 13 amino acids. V dropped 4 bases and J dropped 14 bases, with 18 bases sitting between them. The germline gives CDR1 LNHDA, CDR2 SQIVND (reference sequence). CDR3 in amino acids: CASSSTREREEFF. The CDR3 region has the DNA TGTGCCAGTAGTAGCACACGGGAGAGAGAGGAGTTCTTC.

The chain carries TRBV5-4 and TRBJ1-3; maybe TRBD1 (6 bases). There are 15 residues in the CDR3. Germline V CDR1 and CDR2: SGHNT, YYREEE (reference sequence). Trimming pared 5 bases from V and 10 bases from J, leaving 22 bases between. For the CDR3, the DNA is TGTGCCAGCAGTCACAAGACAGGCTCAGGCGTTACCATATATTTT. Amino acid sequence: CASSHKTGSGVTIYF.

In DNA, the CDR3 is TGCAGCGTTGGGGGCACAAAAGGAGATACGCAGTATTTT. It specifies CSVGGTKGDTQYF. The chain employs TRBV29-1 and TRBJ2-3, with D possibly TRBD1 on 5 matching bases. V was pared by 4 bases and J by 5 bases, with 13 bases between. This CDR3 is 13 amino acids long. Germline V gives CDR1 SQVTM, CDR2 ANQGSEA.

V gene TRBV14 combines with J gene TRBJ2-6; unclear D gene. The CDR3 has 16 residues. V was pared by 4 bases and J by 0 bases, with 10 bases between. CDR1 is SGHDN, CDR2 FVKESK, per germline. CDR3 protein: CASSPGLTSGANVLTF. Here the CDR3 DNA reads TGTGCCAGCAGCCCGGGTCTTACCTCTGGGGCCAACGTCCTGACTTTC.

This clone was counted once. The chain has TRBV19 and TRBJ1-4, with D possibly TRBD1 on 6 matching bases. The CDR3 has 15 amino acids. Germline CDR1 is LNHDA and CDR2 is SQIVND (reference sequence). The V and J ends lost 2 bases and 4 bases respectively, with 11 bases between them. The chain's CDR3 is CASSIRGGNNEKLFF. The CDR3 bases are TGTGCCAGTAGTATACGAGGGGGAAATAATGAAAAACTGTTTTTT.

This chain joins TRBV24-1 and TRBJ1-5; no clear D gene. Germline values: CDR1 KGHDR, CDR2 SFDVKD. This CDR3 is 14 amino acids long. Deletions cut 8 bases from V and 5 bases from J, with 15 bases between. CDR3 DNA sequence: TGTGCCACCATGAAGAGGGTGATTTATCAGCCCCAGCATTTT. It encodes CATMKRVIYQPQHF.

The gene calls are TRBV20-1 and TRBJ2-5; weak D call: TRBD2 (5 bases). V was clipped by 3 bases and J by 1 base, with 6 bases between them. Germline values: CDR1 DFQATT, CDR2 SNEGSKA (reference sequence). The CDR3 runs to 12 residues. This chain's CDR3 is CSASAGQETQYF. The CDR3 coding sequence is TGCAGTGCTAGTGCGGGCCAAGAGACCCAGTACTTC.